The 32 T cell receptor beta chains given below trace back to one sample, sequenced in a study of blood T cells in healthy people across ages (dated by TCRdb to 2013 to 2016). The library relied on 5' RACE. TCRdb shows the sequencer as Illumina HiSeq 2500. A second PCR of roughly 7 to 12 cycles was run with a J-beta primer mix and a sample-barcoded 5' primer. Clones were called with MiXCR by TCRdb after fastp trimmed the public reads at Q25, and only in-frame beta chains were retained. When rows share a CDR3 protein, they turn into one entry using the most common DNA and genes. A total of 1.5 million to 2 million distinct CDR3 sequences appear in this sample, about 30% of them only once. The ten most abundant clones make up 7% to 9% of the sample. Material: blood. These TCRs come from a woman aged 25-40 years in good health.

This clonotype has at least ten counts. The CDR3 DNA sequence: TGTGCCAGCAGCTTAGGCGGATACTACAATGAGCAGTTCTTC. It yields the protein CASSLGGYYNEQFF. This chain joins TRBV7-9 and TRBJ2-1, with D hard to call. Germline CDR1 and CDR2: SEHNR and FQNEAQ (reference sequence). The CDR3 spans 14 residues. V dropped 1 base and J dropped 3 bases, with 7 bases sitting between them. Together with reference TRBV7-9 and TRBJ2-1, the CDR3 gives the full variable domain: DTGVSQNPRHKITKRGQNVTFRCDPISEHNRLYWYRQTLGQGPEFLTYFQNEAQLEKSRLLSDRFSAERPKGSFSTLEIQRTEQGDSAMYLCASSLGGYYNEQFFGPGTRLTVL.

CDR3 coding DNA: TGTGCCAGCAGTCTCTTGGACGGTACGGAGCAGTACTTC. This codes for CASSLLDGTEQYF. This chain joins TRBV2 and TRBJ2-7; D is uncertain. The CDR3 runs 13 residues. Trimming pared 5 bases from V and 7 bases from J, leaving 15 bases between. Germline CDR1 reads SNHLY; CDR2 reads FYNNEI.

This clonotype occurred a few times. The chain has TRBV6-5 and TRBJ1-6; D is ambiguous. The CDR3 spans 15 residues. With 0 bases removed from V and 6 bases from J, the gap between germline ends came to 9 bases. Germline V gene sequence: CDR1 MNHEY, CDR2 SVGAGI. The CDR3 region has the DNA TGTGCCAGCAGTTACTCGCGACACCCTAATTCACCCCTCCACTTT. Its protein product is CASSYSRHPNSPLHF.

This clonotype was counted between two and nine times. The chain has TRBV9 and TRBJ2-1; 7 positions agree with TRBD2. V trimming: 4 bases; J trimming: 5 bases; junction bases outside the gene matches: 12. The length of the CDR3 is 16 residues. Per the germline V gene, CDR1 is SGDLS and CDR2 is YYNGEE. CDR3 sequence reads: CASSSRGEGLNNEQFF. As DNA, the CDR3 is TGTGCCAGCAGCTCTCGAGGGGAGGGGCTGAACAATGAGCAGTTCTTC.

The CDR3 protein is CATSRDHGSYEQYF. The CDR3 DNA reads as TGTGCCACCAGCAGAGATCATGGTTCCTACGAGCAGTACTTC. This chain joins TRBV15 and TRBJ2-7, with D hard to call. Germline CDR1 and CDR2: LNHNV and YYDKDF (reference sequence). Trimming cost V 0 bases and J 1 base, with 7 bases left between them. There are 14 residues in the CDR3.

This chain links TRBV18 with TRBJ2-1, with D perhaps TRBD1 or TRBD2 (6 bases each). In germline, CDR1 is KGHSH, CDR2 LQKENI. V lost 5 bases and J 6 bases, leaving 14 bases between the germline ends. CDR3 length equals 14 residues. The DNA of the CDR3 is TGTGCCAGCTCAAAGGAGGGGGGACCCAATGAGCAGTTCTTC. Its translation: CASSKEGGPNEQFF.

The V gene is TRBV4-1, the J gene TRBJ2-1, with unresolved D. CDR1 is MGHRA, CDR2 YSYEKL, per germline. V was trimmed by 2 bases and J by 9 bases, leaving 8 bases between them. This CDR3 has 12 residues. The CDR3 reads CASSQPTVEQFF. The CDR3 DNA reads TGCGCCAGCAGCCAACCAACAGTTGAGCAGTTCTTC.

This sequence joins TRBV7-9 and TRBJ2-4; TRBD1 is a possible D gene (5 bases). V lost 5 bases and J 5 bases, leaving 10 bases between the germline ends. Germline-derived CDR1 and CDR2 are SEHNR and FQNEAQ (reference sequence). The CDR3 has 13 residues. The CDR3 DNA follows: TGTGCCAGCAGCCCAGGGTCGGAAAACATTCAGTACTTC. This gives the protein CASSPGSENIQYF.

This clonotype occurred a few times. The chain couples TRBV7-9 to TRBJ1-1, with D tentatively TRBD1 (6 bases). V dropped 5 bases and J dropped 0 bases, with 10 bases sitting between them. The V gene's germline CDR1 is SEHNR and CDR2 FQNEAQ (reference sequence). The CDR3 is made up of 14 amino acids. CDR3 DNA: TGTGCCAGCAGCAACAGGGAAATGAACACTGAAGCTTTCTTT. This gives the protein CASSNREMNTEAFF.

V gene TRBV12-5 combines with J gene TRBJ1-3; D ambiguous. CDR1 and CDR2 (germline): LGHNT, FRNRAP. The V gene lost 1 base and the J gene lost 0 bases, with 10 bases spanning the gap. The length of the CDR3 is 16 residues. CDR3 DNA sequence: TGTGCTAGTGGTTTGGCTCGCGGGAGCTCTGGAAACACCATATATTTT. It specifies CASGLARGSSGNTIYF.

For the CDR3, the DNA is TGTGCCAGCAGTACACCCGGGACTAGCGCTTACAATGAGCAGTTCTTC. It codes for CASSTPGTSAYNEQFF. V gene TRBV27 combines with J gene TRBJ2-1; 10 bases are a match to TRBD2. Germline loops: CDR1 MNHEY, CDR2 SMNVEV (reference sequence). The CDR3 is 16 amino acids. V shed 5 bases, J shed 4 bases, and the junction held 8 bases outside the gene matches.

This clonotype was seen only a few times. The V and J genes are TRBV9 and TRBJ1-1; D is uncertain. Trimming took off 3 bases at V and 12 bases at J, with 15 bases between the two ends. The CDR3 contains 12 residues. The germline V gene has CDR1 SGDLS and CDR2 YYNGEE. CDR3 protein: CASSGDSKRTFF. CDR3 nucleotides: TGTGCCAGCAGCGGAGACTCGAAAAGGACTTTCTTT.

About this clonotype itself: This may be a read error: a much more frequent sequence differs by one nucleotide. The CDR3 DNA sequence: TGTGCCAGCAACCGTTACTCGGGAGAGACCCAGTACTTC. Translated, it gives CASNRYSGETQYF. This chain links TRBV6-6 with TRBJ2-5, with D unclear. Germline CDR1 is MNHNY and CDR2 is SVGAGI (reference sequence). Trimming left V 7 bases short and J 4 bases short, with 13 bases between. The CDR3 has 13 amino acids.

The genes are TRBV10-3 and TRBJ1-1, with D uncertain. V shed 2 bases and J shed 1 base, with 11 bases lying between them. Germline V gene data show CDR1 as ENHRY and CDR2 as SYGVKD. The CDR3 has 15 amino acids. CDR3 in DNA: TGTGCCATCAGTGAGACTTCAGTATGGAACACTGAAGCTTTCTTT. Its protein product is CAISETSVWNTEAFF.

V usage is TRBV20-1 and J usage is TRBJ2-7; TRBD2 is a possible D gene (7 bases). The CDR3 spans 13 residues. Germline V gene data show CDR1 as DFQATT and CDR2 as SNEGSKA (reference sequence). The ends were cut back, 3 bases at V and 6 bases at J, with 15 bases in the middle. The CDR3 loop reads CSASRRGGSEQYF. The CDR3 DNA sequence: TGCAGTGCTAGTCGTAGGGGGGGTTCCGAGCAGTACTTC.

Here the CDR3 DNA reads TGTGCCAGCAGCCCCTTCACCTCGGACGAGCAGTACTTC. It translates to CASSPFTSDEQYF. The V gene is TRBV12-3 or TRBV12-4, the J gene TRBJ2-7; D is uncertain. V shed 6 bases and J shed 5 bases, with 14 bases lying between them. This CDR3 has 13 residues.

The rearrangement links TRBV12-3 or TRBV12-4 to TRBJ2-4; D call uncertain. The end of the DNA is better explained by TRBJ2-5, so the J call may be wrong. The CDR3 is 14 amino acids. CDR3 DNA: TGTGCCAGCAGTTTAGGGGTGGTAGGTGTGACCCAGTACTTC. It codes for CASSLGVVGVTQYF.

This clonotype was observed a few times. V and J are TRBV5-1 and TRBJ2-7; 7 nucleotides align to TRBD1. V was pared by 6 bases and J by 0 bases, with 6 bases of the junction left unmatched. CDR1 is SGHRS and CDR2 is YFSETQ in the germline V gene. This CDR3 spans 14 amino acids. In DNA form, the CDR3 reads TGCGCCAGCATGATGACAGGGAGCTCCTACGAGCAGTACTTC. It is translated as CASMMTGSSYEQYF.

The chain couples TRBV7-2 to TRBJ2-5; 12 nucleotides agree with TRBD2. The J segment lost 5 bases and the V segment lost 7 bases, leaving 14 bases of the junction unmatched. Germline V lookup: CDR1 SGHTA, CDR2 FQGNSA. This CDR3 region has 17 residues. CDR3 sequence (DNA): TGTGCCAGCAACCATAGGACTAGCGGGACAAGGGGGGAGACCCAGTACTTC. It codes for CASNHRTSGTRGETQYF.

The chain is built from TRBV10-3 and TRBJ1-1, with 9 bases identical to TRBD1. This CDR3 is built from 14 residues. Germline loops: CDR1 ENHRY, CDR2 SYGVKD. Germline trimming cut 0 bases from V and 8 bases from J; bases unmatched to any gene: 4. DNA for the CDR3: TGTGCCATCAGTGAGTCATCGGGACAGGGAGAAGCTTTCTTT. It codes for CAISESSGQGEAFF.

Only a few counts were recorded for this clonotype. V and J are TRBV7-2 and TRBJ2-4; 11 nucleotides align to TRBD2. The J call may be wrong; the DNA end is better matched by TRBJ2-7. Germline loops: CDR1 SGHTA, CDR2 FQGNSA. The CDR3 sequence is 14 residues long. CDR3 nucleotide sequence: TGTGCCAGCAGCTTACGGGGACTAGCGGTCGAGCAGTACTTC. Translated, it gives CASSLRGLAVEQYF.

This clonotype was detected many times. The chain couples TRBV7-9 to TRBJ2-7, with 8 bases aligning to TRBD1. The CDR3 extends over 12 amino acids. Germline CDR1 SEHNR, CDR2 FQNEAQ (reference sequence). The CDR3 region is CVSGQGSYEQYF. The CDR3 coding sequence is TGTGTTAGCGGACAGGGCTCCTACGAGCAGTACTTC.

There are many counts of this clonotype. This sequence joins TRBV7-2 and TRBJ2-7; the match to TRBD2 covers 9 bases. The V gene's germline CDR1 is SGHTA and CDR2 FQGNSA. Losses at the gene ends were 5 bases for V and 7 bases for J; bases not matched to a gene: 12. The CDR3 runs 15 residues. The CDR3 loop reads CASSTQTSGTVEQYF. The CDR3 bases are TGTGCCAGCAGCACCCAGACTAGCGGAACGGTAGAGCAGTACTTC.

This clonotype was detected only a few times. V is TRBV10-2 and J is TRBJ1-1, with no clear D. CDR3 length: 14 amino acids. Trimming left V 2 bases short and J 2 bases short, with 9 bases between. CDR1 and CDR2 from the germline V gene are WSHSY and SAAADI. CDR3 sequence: CASSEQRTNTEAFF. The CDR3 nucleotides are TGCGCCAGCAGTGAGCAGCGTACTAACACTGAAGCTTTCTTT.

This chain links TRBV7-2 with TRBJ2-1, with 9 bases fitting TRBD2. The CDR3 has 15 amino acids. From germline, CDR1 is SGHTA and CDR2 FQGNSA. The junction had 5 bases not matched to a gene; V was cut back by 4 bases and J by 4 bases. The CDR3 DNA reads TGTGCCAGCAGCTCGAAGCGGGGGGATTACAATGAGCAGTTCTTC. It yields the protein CASSSKRGDYNEQFF.

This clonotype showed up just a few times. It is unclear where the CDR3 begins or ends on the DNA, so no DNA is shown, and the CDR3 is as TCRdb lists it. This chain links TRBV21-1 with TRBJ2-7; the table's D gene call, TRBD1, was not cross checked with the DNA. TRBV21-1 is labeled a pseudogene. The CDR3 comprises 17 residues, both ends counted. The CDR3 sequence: CASSKVGTGTSSYEQYF.

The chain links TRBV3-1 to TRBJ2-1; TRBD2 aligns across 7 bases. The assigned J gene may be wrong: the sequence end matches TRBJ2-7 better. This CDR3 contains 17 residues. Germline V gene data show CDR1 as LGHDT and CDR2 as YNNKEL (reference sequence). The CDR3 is CASSQSSGLEEYNEQYF. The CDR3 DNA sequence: TGTGCCAGCAGCCAGAGTTCCGGACTAGAAGAGTACAATGAGCAGTACTTC.

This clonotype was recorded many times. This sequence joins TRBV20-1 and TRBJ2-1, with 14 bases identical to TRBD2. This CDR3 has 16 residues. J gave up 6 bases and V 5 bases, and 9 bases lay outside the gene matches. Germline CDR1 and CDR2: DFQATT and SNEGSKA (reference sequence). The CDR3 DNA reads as TGCAGTGCTGTTCCCCGGGGACTAGCGGGGGTCAATGAGCAGTTCTTC. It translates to CSAVPRGLAGVNEQFF.

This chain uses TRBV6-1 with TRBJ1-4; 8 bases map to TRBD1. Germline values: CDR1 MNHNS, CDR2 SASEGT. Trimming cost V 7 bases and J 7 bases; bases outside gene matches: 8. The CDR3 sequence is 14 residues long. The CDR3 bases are TGTGCCAGCACTCCAGGGGGCTCGGGTGAAAAACTGTTTTTT. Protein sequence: CASTPGGSGEKLFF.

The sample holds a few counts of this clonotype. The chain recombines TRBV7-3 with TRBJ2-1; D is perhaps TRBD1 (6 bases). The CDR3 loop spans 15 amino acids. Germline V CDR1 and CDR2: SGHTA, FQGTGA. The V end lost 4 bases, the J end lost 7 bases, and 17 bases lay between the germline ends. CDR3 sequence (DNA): TGTGCCAGCAGCTCACAGGGAATGGTTTCGAATGAGCAGTTCTTC. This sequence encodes CASSSQGMVSNEQFF.

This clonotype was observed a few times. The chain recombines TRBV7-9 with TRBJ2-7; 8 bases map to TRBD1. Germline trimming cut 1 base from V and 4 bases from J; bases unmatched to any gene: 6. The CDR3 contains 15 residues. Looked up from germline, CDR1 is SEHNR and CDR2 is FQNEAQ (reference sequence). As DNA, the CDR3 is TGTGCCAGCAGCTTAGAGAGCAGGGGGCTTTACGAGCAGTACTTC. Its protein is CASSLESRGLYEQYF.

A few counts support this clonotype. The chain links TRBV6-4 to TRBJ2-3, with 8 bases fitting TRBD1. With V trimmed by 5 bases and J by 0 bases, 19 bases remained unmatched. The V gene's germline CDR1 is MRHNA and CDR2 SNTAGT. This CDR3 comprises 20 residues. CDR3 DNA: TGTGCCAGCAGTTTGGGAACTACAGGGGGGCGTCTCTATAGCACAGATACGCAGTATTTT. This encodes CASSLGTTGGRLYSTDTQYF.